A single TCR beta chain is shown here with its context. This clone was recorded once. Its antigen remains unidentified. One base away there is no much larger clone; base qualities are not given. The data were taken from a study of CD4 T cells in relation to SARS-CoV-2 and coronaviruses (dated by TCRdb to the early 2020s). Notes on the research overall: In the ViraFEST assay, PBMCs were cultured with antigen for roughly eleven days, after which TCR beta CDR3s were sequenced to identify clonal expansions specific to the antigen. The full convalescent cohort of some 11 patients had a median age of roughly 38 years, ranging from about 20 to 75 years. The roughly twelve convalescent patients included 8 males and 4 females; two subjects were Hispanic. Shared crossreactive spike epitopes were mapped to their HLA restriction using patient-derived lymphoblastoid cell lines. At the level of individual TCR clonotypes, the study measured memory CD4+ T cell crossreactivity between SARS-CoV-2 spike protein and common cold coronavirus spike proteins. The Adaptive Biotechnologies TCR-sequencing kit was used to sequence samples from a few pre-COVID donors and the naive versus memory experiments, whereas other data were Illumina-based. Expansion assays from other donors in the study were sequenced with a different, Illumina-based TCR-beta assay. Broad study findings and their caveats: Small numbers of patients and of tested TCRs were a limitation of the study. In around three fifths of donors, memory CD4+ clonotypes turned up that crossrecognized SARS-CoV-2 and at least one common cold coronavirus spike. Crossreactivity analysis was centred on spike protein, so crossreactivity against other viral proteins was not assessed. Crossreactive clones showed significantly weaker SARS-CoV-2-driven expansion than monoreactive clones, consistent with antigenic imprinting. Pre-pandemic and post-infection samples were not both contributed by any donor, so tracing of the source of pre-existing responses was limited. Sequencing naive versus memory cells indicated that the assay picks up memory recall responses, not primary responses primed during culture.

DNA from CEF-cultured naive and memory CD4+ T cells underwent immunoSEQ TCR-beta sequencing at survey level. The study's processing was this. During preprocessing, nonproductive sequences were discarded, as were any CDR3s that did not begin with C, did not end with F or W, or were shorter than 7 amino acids. The MANAFEST web app was used to call antigen-specific clonotypes on the basis of expansion compared with the reference and with other culture wells. A clone was considered positive if significant expansion relative to the reference culture was observed in 2 of 3 replicate wells at an FDR below 0.05. To be called positive, a clone also had to show significant expansion compared with every other tandem well and an odds ratio greater than 5. Cultured and uncultured naive and memory CD4+ repertoires were searched for previously identified spike- and CEF-reactive CDR3s. After three terminal residues were trimmed from each end, CDR3 homology was quantified as pairwise Levenshtein distance using the stringdist R package. TCRdb stores this immuneACCESS table with in-frame sequences only. Part of the clones is absent; in the studies checked, under half of the shortfall reflects unresolved V genes, and no reason is known for the rest. V, J and clone size derive from that table, while D and trimming were established from the DNA sequence. The sample table shows 30,000 to 40,000 clones, and over 75% are seen once. The ten largest clones add up to roughly 20% of the sample.

The CDR3 runs 13 amino acids, cysteine and phenylalanine included. Only the CDR3 DNA is retained, 39 bases long and in frame from the first base. In the germline V gene, CDR1 corresponds to WSHSY and CDR2 to SAAADI. V is reduced by 2 bases and J by 2 bases, leaving a spacing of 6 bases between them. Naive and memory CD4+ T cells were separated from cryopreserved PBMCs by first enriching for CD4 and then performing EasySep naive CD4+ T cell enrichment. For around ten days, about 92,000 sorted naive or memory CD4+ T cells were cultured together with CEF peptides and T cell-depleted PBMCs at a 1:1 ratio. In general, every peptide culture condition was set up in three replicate wells. Ficoll-Paque PLUS gradient centrifugation was used to isolate PBMCs from either whole blood or leukapheresis product. PBMCs were either cryopreserved at -140°C or used fresh in the expansion assay. The QIAamp Micro DNA Kit was used to extract genomic DNA from the CD4+ T cells.

The sequencing input was memory CD4+ T cells from PBMCs, cultured in vitro. The cell subset or site label, as the study defines it: memory (non-naive) CD4+ T cells. In this chain, TRBV10-2 is recombined with TRBJ1-2, with the D gene not confidently named. This TCR was sampled from an adult with COVID-19. The base sequence is TGCGCCAGCAGTGAGCGGGGAAACTATGGCTACACCTTC. Translated, this is CASSERGNYGYTF.